This record covers a single T cell receptor (beta chain). Its target antigen remains unknown. Base quality data are lacking; no much larger clone is found one base away. Collaborating institutions collected whole blood in K2EDTA tubes following their own protocols. For TCRbeta analysis, collaborator samples were shipped as frozen whole blood, as isolated PBMCs, or as DNA extracted from either sample type. The data derive from a study of blood T cell repertoires in COVID-19 (dated by TCRdb to 2019 to 2021). About the full investigation: The collaborator samples originated in the United States, Italy and Spain and spanned the acute and convalescent phases of COVID-19. A de-identified subject ID, COVID-19 status, age in years and sex were almost always included in the sample metadata. The prospective study material was composed of cDNA or gDNA derived from T cells, B-cell-depleted T cells, or PBMCs. Subjects who had been exposed to COVID-19, were actively infected with it, or had recovered from it provided the deeply sampled blood TCRbeta repertoires that made up the dataset. Where available, HLA class I and class II types were taken from metadata supplied by the sample provider and were not determined by assay-based typing. Samples came from the ongoing ImmuneRACE study (first 160 participants) plus 1,254 subjects from 6 global collaborators. The repertoires were released in a freely available public database intended as a resource for research on the immune response to SARS-CoV-2. What the study reported, not specific to this receptor: How much clinical and demographic metadata was included differed by source and by participant, and the metadata was provided uncurated.

TCRbeta CDR3 regions were amplified from genomic DNA by means of the immunoSEQ Assay, a bias-controlled multiplex PCR. Turning to the authors' computational methods: Nucleated cell counts per sample were estimated from amplification of reference gene primers within the assay. To quantify the absolute abundance of each unique TCRbeta CDR3 rearrangement, sequence reads were collapsed and filtered. For each sample, productive Simpson clonality was calculated by taking the square root of Simpson's diversity index across productive rearrangements. TCRdb took over this immuneACCESS table, retaining in-frame rearrangements with V and J assigned. Such tables are incomplete; in checked studies, under half of the missing clones stem from an unresolved V gene, and the remainder is unexplained. That table supplies the V and J calls and clone size; D and trimming were determined from the DNA. A total of under 250,000 clones appear in this sample, around four fifths of them only once. The top ten clonotypes cover 2.9% of the sample.

The cysteine opens and the phenylalanine closes a CDR3 of 17 amino acids. Kept here is only the CDR3 DNA, which spans 51 bases and is read in frame from base 1. Germline trimming amounts to 1 base on V and 13 bases on J, with 17 as the count of junction bases outside the gene matches. CDR1 and CDR2 are drawn from the germline V gene (reference sequence): SEHNR, FQNEAQ. The material sequenced was peripheral blood. This TCR derives from a man aged 45-60 years with active or convalescent COVID-19. The sequence is built from TRBV7-9 and TRBJ1-4; TRBD1 matches 8 bases in the middle. The DNA sequence is given as TGTGCCAGCAGCTTAGATCGGGATGACGGACAGGGTAAAAGACTGTTTTTT. It codes for CASSLDRDDGQGKRLFF.